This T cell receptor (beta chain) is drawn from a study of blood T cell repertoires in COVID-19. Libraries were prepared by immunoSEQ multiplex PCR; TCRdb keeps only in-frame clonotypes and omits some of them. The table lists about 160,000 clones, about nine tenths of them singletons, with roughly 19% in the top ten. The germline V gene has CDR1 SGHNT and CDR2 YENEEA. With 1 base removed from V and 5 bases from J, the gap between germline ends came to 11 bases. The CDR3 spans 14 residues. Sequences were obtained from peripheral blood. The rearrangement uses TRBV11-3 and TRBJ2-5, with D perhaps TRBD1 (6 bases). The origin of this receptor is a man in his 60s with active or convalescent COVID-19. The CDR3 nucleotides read TGTGCCAGCAGCTTAGGGGGGCCGGGGGAGACCCAGTACTTC. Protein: CASSLGGPGETQYF.